The 20 T cell receptor beta chains below come from one sample, sequenced in a study of T cells in Graves' hyperthyroidism and ophthalmopathy. There were TCR beta CDR3 regions amplified from RNA transcripts. When the TCR CDR3 underwent first-round RT-PCR, the HTBI primer set was used. TCRdb re-derived calls from the multiplex PCR reads in MiXCR, one entry per CDR3 protein. The data hold some 510,000 distinct CDR3 sequences, with 20% to 25% observed a single time. Sequenced: blood. These receptors were obtained from a man between 18 and 35 years old with Graves' hyperthyroidism.

In its sample, this clonotype was seen many times. This chain joins TRBV6-1 and TRBJ2-2, with D maybe TRBD1 (5 bases). V lost 7 bases, J lost 3 bases, and 12 bases lay in between. Germline lookup yields CDR1 MNHNS and CDR2 SASEGT. The CDR3 is made up of 14 amino acids. CDR3 sequence reads: CASTDRGYTGELFF. The CDR3 DNA sequence: TGTGCCAGCACCGACAGAGGATACACCGGGGAGCTGTTTTTT.

This clonotype was counted a few times. The chain combines TRBV6-5 with TRBJ2-7; 7 positions match TRBD2. CDR3 length: 16 residues. The V segment lost 0 bases and the J segment 4 bases; nucleotides outside the gene matches: 9. Germline loops: CDR1 MNHEY, CDR2 SVGAGI. This CDR3 is CASSYSAAGFLYEQYF. The CDR3 bases are TGTGCCAGCAGTTACTCGGCAGCGGGGTTCCTATACGAGCAGTACTTC.

This clonotype was found many times. The chain joins TRBV10-2 to TRBJ1-5, with D unresolved. The CDR3 consists of 13 residues. The germline V gene has CDR1 WSHSY and CDR2 SAAADI. The V end lost 0 bases, the J end lost 7 bases, and 7 bases lay between the germline ends. CDR3 nucleotide sequence: TGCGCCAGCAGTGAGTCAATTTGGCAGCCCCAGCATTTT. Its translation is CASSESIWQPQHF.

The V call is TRBV4-1, the J call TRBJ2-2; D is unresolved. Germline V gene data show CDR1 as MGHRA and CDR2 as YSYEKL. The V and J ends lost 3 bases and 4 bases respectively, with 12 bases between them. The CDR3 covers 15 residues. CDR3 coding DNA: TGCGCCAGCAGCCACGCTGCGGACCTCACCGGGGAGCTGTTTTTT. Translating it yields CASSHAADLTGELFF.

Comment on this clonotype: The junction does not match germline at one end; this may be a read error. The chain employs TRBV7-8 and TRBJ1-5; tentatively, D is TRBD1 (6 bases). CDR1 and CDR2 from the germline V gene are SGHVS and FQNEAQ. This CDR3 spans 14 amino acids. CDR3 protein: CVSSPDSPNQPQHF. The CDR3 nucleotides are TGTGTCAGCAGCCCGGACAGCCCCAATCAGCCCCAGCATTTT.

This clonotype was observed many times. This chain connects TRBV12-3 or TRBV12-4 to TRBJ2-7, with TRBD1 matching 10 bases. CDR3 size: 18 residues. Trimming at V came to 3 bases and at J to 7 bases, leaving 18 bases not matched to a gene. DNA for the CDR3: TGTGCCAGCAGTTTCGGGGGCGCGGGACAGGGGCGAACGGGGGAGCAGTACTTC. Amino acids: CASSFGGAGQGRTGEQYF.

This clonotype was seen only once. The V gene is TRBV6-5, the J gene TRBJ1-2; D is unclear. Germline assignment: CDR1 MNHEY and CDR2 SVGAGI. The V gene lost 1 base and the J gene lost 5 bases, with 14 bases spanning the gap. CDR3 length equals 15 residues. The CDR3 DNA reads TGTGCCAGCAGTTACTTTCCGCCGGAGTATTATGGCTACACCTTC. As protein: CASSYFPPEYYGYTF.

This clonotype was counted a few times. The chain is built from TRBV19 and TRBJ2-2, with unresolved D. V lost 3 bases and J lost 6, with 5 bases in between. This CDR3 is built from 12 residues. Germline CDR1 LNHDA, CDR2 SQIVND (reference sequence). In DNA, the CDR3 is TGTGCCAGTAGTATTAGGGCCGGGGAGCTGTTTTTT. This encodes CASSIRAGELFF. The full variable domain, its missing parts supplied by reference TRBV19 and TRBJ2-2, is DGGITQSPKYLFRKEGQNVTLSCEQNLNHDAMYWYRQDPGQGLRLIYYSQIVNDFQKGDIAEGYSVSREKKESFPLTVTSAQKNPTAFYLCASSIRAGELFFGEGSRLTVL.

The sample holds many counts of this clonotype. The rearrangement joins TRBV6-2 or TRBV6-3 to TRBJ2-7; tentatively, D is TRBD1 (6 bases). The CDR3 contains 15 residues. The V and J ends lost 11 bases and 1 base respectively, with 21 bases between them. The germline V gene encodes CDR1 MNHEY and CDR2 SVGEGT. The CDR3 sequence: CAGGPWTAKSYEQYF. As DNA, the CDR3 is TGTGCCGGCGGCCCGTGGACAGCGAAGTCCTACGAGCAGTACTTC.

At least ten counts were recorded for this clonotype. This chain uses TRBV6-6 with TRBJ1-1, with a weak D call TRBD1 (5 bases). The CDR3 covers 15 residues. Trimming removed 3 bases at V and 4 bases at J, with 15 bases between. The V gene's germline CDR1 is MNHNY and CDR2 SVGAGI (reference sequence). CDR3 sequence: CASSYSPGQGTEAFF. The CDR3 nucleotides read TGTGCCAGCAGTTATTCTCCGGGGCAGGGCACTGAAGCTTTCTTT.

This clonotype was recorded at least ten times. The chain is built from TRBV28 and TRBJ2-7; D ambiguous. Trimming stripped 5 bases from V and 3 bases from J, with 8 bases between. The CDR3 sequence is 12 residues long. CDR1 is MDHEN and CDR2 is SYDVKM in the germline V gene. The chain's CDR3 is CASSLGYYEQYF. The DNA for the CDR3 is TGTGCCAGCAGTCTGGGTTACTACGAGCAGTACTTC.

The CDR3 sequence is CSVSPPQPQHF. The CDR3 coding sequence is TGCAGCGTTTCGCCCCCTCAGCCCCAGCATTTT. V is TRBV29-1 and J is TRBJ1-5; D unresolved. This CDR3 spans 11 amino acids. Germline lookup yields CDR1 SQVTM and CDR2 ANQGSEA. V was pared by 5 bases and J by 6 bases, with 8 bases between.

Comments on this clonotype: Germline is not matched at one junction end, which may reflect a read error. The chain recombines TRBV20-1 with TRBJ2-7; 11 nucleotides agree with TRBD2. From germline, CDR1 is DFQATT and CDR2 SNEGSKA (reference sequence). This CDR3 region has 14 residues. This chain's CDR3 is CSAGDSGGVYEQYF. DNA of the CDR3: TGCAGTGCTGGAGATAGCGGGGGGGTCTACGAGCAGTACTTC.

About this clonotype itself: This may arise from a read error, as a much more abundant clone is one base away. V is TRBV2 and J is TRBJ1-5, with 12 bases fitting TRBD1. Germline values: CDR1 SNHLY, CDR2 FYNNEI. The CDR3 spans 17 residues. The chain's CDR3 is CASSGDRGRTSNQPQRF. DNA of the CDR3: TGTGCCAGCAGTGGGGACAGGGGGCGAACTAGCAATCAGCCCCAGCGTTTT.

Many counts were recorded for this clonotype. V gene TRBV12-5 combines with J gene TRBJ1-2; D remains unclear. Germline CDR1 is LGHNT and CDR2 is FRNRAP. V was clipped by 5 bases and J by 2 bases, with 6 bases between them. The CDR3 loop spans 12 amino acids. This CDR3 reads CASGQTNYGYTF. For the CDR3, the DNA is TGTGCTAGTGGTCAGACCAACTATGGCTACACCTTC.

The chain links TRBV5-5 to TRBJ1-1; D not resolved. CDR3 length: 14 residues. Trimming pared 0 bases from V and 4 bases from J, leaving 10 bases between. CDR1 and CDR2 (germline): SGHKS, YYEKEE (reference sequence). CDR3 amino acids: CASSLELGTTEAFF. CDR3 sequence (DNA): TGTGCCAGCAGCTTGGAATTGGGAACCACTGAAGCTTTCTTT.

In its sample, this clonotype was seen many times. This rearrangement joins TRBV10-3 to TRBJ2-7; D might be TRBD2 (6 bases). Trimming removed 10 bases from V and 7 bases from J, with 32 bases in between. In germline, CDR1 is ENHRY, CDR2 SYGVKD. CDR3 length: 17 residues. The CDR3 sequence is CATTEVGEATFLPEQYF. The CDR3 bases are TGTGCCACCACGGAGGTAGGGGAGGCGACTTTCCTTCCGGAGCAGTACTTC.

This clonotype was counted many times. V usage is TRBV6-4 and J usage is TRBJ1-1; possible D gene TRBD1, 6 bases. The CDR3 consists of 14 residues. Per the germline V gene, CDR1 is MRHNA and CDR2 is SNTAGT. V lost 5 bases, J lost 4 bases, and 14 bases lay in between. CDR3 residues: CASSRTVASTEAFF. Here the CDR3 DNA reads TGTGCCAGCAGTCGGACAGTCGCGAGCACTGAAGCTTTCTTT.

The sample holds many counts of this clonotype. The rearrangement links TRBV6-1 to TRBJ1-1; no definite D call. Germline V gives CDR1 MNHNS, CDR2 SASEGT. V shed 4 bases and J shed 7 bases, with 19 bases lying between them. There are 15 residues in the CDR3. The CDR3 region is CASSAQRGMGYEAFF. The DNA for the CDR3 is TGTGCCAGCAGTGCTCAACGAGGAATGGGCTATGAAGCTTTCTTT.

This clonotype was detected ten times or more. This chain links TRBV20-1 with TRBJ1-6, with a tentative D call TRBD1 (6 bases). CDR3 length equals 15 residues. Trimming cost V 0 bases and J 7 bases, with 13 bases left between them. CDR1 is DFQATT, CDR2 SNEGSKA, per germline (reference sequence). As DNA, the CDR3 is TGCAGTGCTAGAGATGAAGGACAGTCAAATTCACCCCTCCACTTT. Translating it yields CSARDEGQSNSPLHF.